Reported below is one T cell receptor (beta chain). The data belong to a study of blood T cell repertoires in COVID-19. CDR3 size: 14 residues. Germline CDR1 reads MNHEY; CDR2 reads SVGAGI. Trimming at V came to 7 bases and at J to 5 bases, leaving 9 bases not matched to a gene. Original data processing: Cell counts per sample came from amplifying reference gene primers. Repertoires were generated with immunoSEQ multiplex PCR, while TCRdb's copy carries only in-frame clones and drops some. V and J calls and clone size come straight from that table; D and trimming were deduced from the DNA. The sample lists more than 450,000 clones; about nine tenths were seen once. The participants were between about 18 and 90 years old and came from about two dozen US areas.

The chain is built from TRBV6-5 and TRBJ2-3, with 7 bases matching TRBD1. Sample: PBMCs or T cells enriched from blood (not recorded which). The clonotype comes from a woman aged 18-30 years who had recovered from COVID-19. This CDR3 is CASTAGAGGDTQYF. CDR3 nucleotides: TGTGCCAGCACTGCAGGGGCAGGGGGAGATACGCAGTATTTT.